This TCR beta chain was documented in a study of T cells after yellow fever vaccination. Study-level background: Markers CD3, CD45RA, CCR7 and CD95 served to sort the EM, EMRA, CM and Tscm memory subsets. Each low-cell-number fraction was prepared by means of SMART-Seq v4 Ultra Low Input.

This clonotype was detected ten times or more. TCRdb re-derived calls from the 5' RACE reads in MiXCR, one entry per CDR3 protein. The table has about 32,000 distinct CDR3 sequences, roughly a tenth seen once. Findings and limits, study-wide: CD4 and CD8 compartments shared a small share of clonotypes, likely from convergent recombination. Abundant clonotypes from the bulk population could contaminate FACS-sorted repertoires.

This CDR3 has 13 residues. Per germline, CDR1 MNHEY and CDR2 SVGAGI. V lost 2 bases to trimming and J lost 4 bases, with 8 bases between them. The sequenced sample was PBMCs, either bulk or a sorted T-cell subset (CD4+, CD8+, memory, or dextramer-sorted; not recorded which), obtained approximately 15 days after the first yellow fever vaccination. The chain has TRBV6-5 and TRBJ1-2; no clear D. The sequence was collected from a man aged 18 to 30 who received the YFV17D yellow fever vaccine. CDR3 DNA sequence: TGTGCCAGCAGTTACGGTAGAGGCTATGGCTACACCTTC. Its protein product is CASSYGRGYGYTF.